The rows below give T cell receptor beta chains drawn from one sample of a study of T cell changes during pregnancy in multiple sclerosis. Using immunoSEQ multiplex PCR, the repertoire was profiled, and TCRdb retains in-frame clones only, with some absent. Here the sample spans some 64,000 clones, about 92% being singletons. This material consisted of peripheral blood, taken in the second trimester of pregnancy. The receptors derive from a female donor in good health, enrolled as a control in a pregnancy study. The CDR3 runs from the conserved cysteine through the conserved F or W. A D gene is named only where the DNA matches it firmly. Size tells how often a clone was seen (once, few, many) or the class of an expanded clone, and some rows leave it out.

V	D	size	length	J	CDR3	DNA
TRBV4-2	TRBD2	.	16	TRBJ2-1	CASSHELAGLYNEQFF	TGTGCCAGCAGCCACGAACTAGCGGGGCTGTACAATGAGCAGTTCTTC
TRBV28	TRBD1	few	16	TRBJ2-7	CASSSHSAGGAREQYF	TGTGCCAGCAGCTCCCACTCGGCAGGGGGCGCGCGGGAGCAGTACTTC
TRBV23-1	TRBD1	.	21	TRBJ1-1	CASSQSISINRGLRSVTEAFF	TGTGCCAGCAGTCAATCGATATCTATTAACAGGGGGCTGCGGTCGGTCACTGAAGCTTTCTTT
TRBV5-1	.	.	14	TRBJ1-5	CASSPGGLGQPQHF	TGCGCCAGCAGCCCCGGGGGGCTCGGTCAGCCCCAGCATTTT
TRBV7-2	TRBD1	.	14	TRBJ1-4	CASSSTGINEKLFF	TGTGCCAGCAGCTCGACAGGGATTAATGAAAAACTGTTTTTT
TRBV2	.	.	16	TRBJ1-1	CASSERAPGMNTEAFF	TGTGCCAGCAGTGAAAGGGCCCCGGGGATGAACACTGAAGCTTTCTTT
TRBV7-8	.	.	12	TRBJ1-1	CASRPRGFGAFF	TGTGCCAGCAGGCCACGGGGGTTCGGAGCTTTCTTT
TRBV6-5	TRBD1	.	15	TRBJ1-2	CASSYSTGDGYGYTF	TGTGCCAGCAGTTACTCGACAGGGGATGGGTATGGCTACACCTTC
TRBV6-4	.	.	13	TRBJ2-2	CASSPAEAGELFF	TGTGCCAGCAGTCCTGCTGAGGCCGGGGAGCTGTTTTTT
TRBV7-9	TRBD2	.	13	TRBJ2-5	CASSPAGEETQYF	TGTGCCAGCAGCCCCGCGGGGGAAGAGACCCAGTACTTC
TRBV27	.	.	15	TRBJ1-5	CASSLRDNSNQPQHF	TGTGCCAGCAGTCTCCGGGACAACAGCAATCAGCCCCAGCATTTT
TRBV2	TRBD1	.	14	TRBJ1-2	CASSEEQGAGGYTF	TGTGCCAGCAGTGAGGAACAGGGGGCTGGGGGCTACACCTTC
TRBV9	TRBD1	once	17	TRBJ1-5	CASSVGGQGFWNQPQHF	TGTGCCAGCAGCGTGGGGGGACAGGGGTTCTGGAATCAGCCCCAGCATTTT
TRBV7-9	TRBD2	.	14	TRBJ2-7	CASSPRDYSHEQYF	TGTGCCAGCAGCCCCCGGGACTATTCCCACGAGCAGTACTTC
TRBV19	TRBD2	.	16	TRBJ2-3	CASSKILAGDLDTQYF	TGTGCCAGTAGTAAGATCCTAGCGGGGGACTTGGATACGCAGTATTTT
TRBV6-4	.	.	15	TRBJ2-3	CASSDSNGGADTQYF	TGTGCCAGCAGTGACTCGAACGGCGGGGCAGATACGCAGTATTTT
TRBV7-9	.	.	14	TRBJ1-1	CASSLEGQQTEAFF	TGTGCCAGCAGCTTAGAGGGGCAACAAACTGAAGCTTTCTTT
TRBV11-2	.	.	11	TRBJ2-7	CASSFVGEQYF	TGTGCCAGCAGCTTCGTCGGTGAGCAGTACTTC
TRBV6-5	TRBD1	.	14	TRBJ1-4	CASRPGDSNEKLFF	TGTGCCAGCAGGCCGGGGGACAGTAATGAAAAACTGTTTTTT
TRBV4-1	.	once	11	TRBJ2-7	CASSQANEQYF	TGCGCCAGCAGCCAAGCAAACGAGCAGTACTTC
TRBV4-1	.	.	14	TRBJ2-3	CASSPAEVGDTQYF	TGCGCCAGCAGCCCCGCCGAGGTTGGAGATACGCAGTATTTT
TRBV27	.	once	15	TRBJ2-3	CASSFRKVTTDTQYF	TGTGCCAGCAGTTTCAGGAAGGTCACCACAGATACGCAGTATTTT
TRBV7-9	TRBD1	.	14	TRBJ1-2	CASSNNSPGQVHSF	TGTGCCAGCAGCAACAATTCTCCGGGACAGGTCCATAGCTTC
TRBV30	TRBD2	.	17	TRBJ2-1	CAWSVGSGGFAYNEQFF	TGTGCCTGGAGTGTCGGTAGCGGGGGGTTCGCCTACAATGAGCAGTTCTTC
TRBV10-1	.	.	12	TRBJ2-7	CASGGPTYEQYF	TGCGCCTCAGGCGGGCCTACCTACGAGCAGTACTTC
TRBV4-1	.	.	16	TRBJ2-3	CASSQRNRVSTDTQYF	TGCGCCAGCAGCCAAAGAAACAGGGTTTCGACAGATACGCAGTATTTT
TRBV12-5	.	.	12	TRBJ2-5	CASGLEWETQYF	TGTGCTAGTGGTTTAGAGTGGGAGACCCAGTACTTC
TRBV6-1	TRBD2	.	16	TRBJ2-1	CASSVFGTSGHNEQFF	TGTGCCAGCAGTGTATTTGGGACTAGCGGACACAATGAGCAGTTCTTC
TRBV10-2	TRBD2	.	13	TRBJ2-7	CASGSGGFGEQYF	TGCGCCAGCGGAAGCGGGGGATTTGGGGAGCAGTACTTC
TRBV5-4	TRBD1	.	15	TRBJ2-3	CASSSGTGLTDTQYF	TGTGCCAGCAGCTCCGGGACAGGCCTCACAGATACGCAGTATTTT
TRBV27	TRBD2	.	17	TRBJ2-7	CASSSHQGIAGAQGQYF	TGTGCCAGCAGTTCCCACCAAGGGATAGCGGGGGCGCAAGGGCAGTACTTC
TRBV6-5	TRBD1	.	12	TRBJ1-2	CASSKVGQRHTF	TGTGCCAGCAGTAAAGTGGGACAGAGGCACACCTTC
TRBV6-1	TRBD1	.	16	TRBJ1-4	CASSESVVGQGEKLFF	TGTGCCAGCAGTGAATCGGTCGTGGGACAGGGGGAAAAACTGTTTTTT
TRBV6-6	TRBD2	.	15	TRBJ2-5	CASSLVAGGSETQYF	TGTGCCAGCAGCCTCGTAGCGGGGGGGTCAGAGACCCAGTACTTC
TRBV9	TRBD2	once	17	TRBJ2-1	CASSVGISGKSYNEQFF	TGTGCCAGCAGCGTTGGGATAAGCGGGAAGTCCTACAATGAGCAGTTCTTC
TRBV18	.	.	14	TRBJ1-4	CASSPSSANEKLFF	TGTGCCAGCTCACCTTCCTCCGCTAATGAAAAACTGTTTTTT
TRBV6-1	.	.	15	TRBJ2-6	CASSPKNTGANVLTF	TGTGCCAGCAGTCCTAAGAATACTGGGGCCAACGTCCTGACTTTC
TRBV5-6	TRBD1	.	13	TRBJ2-1	CASRRQGVNEQFF	TGTGCCAGCAGGCGACAGGGGGTAAATGAGCAGTTCTTC
TRBV5-8	.	.	15	TRBJ1-3	CASSPRGGSGNTIYF	TGTGCCAGCAGCCCCCGGGGGGGCTCTGGAAACACCATATATTTT
TRBV30	.	.	12	TRBJ2-3	CAWTGSTDTQYF	TGTGCCTGGACGGGGAGCACAGATACGCAGTATTTT
TRBV10-1	.	.	14	TRBJ2-1	CASSEVGGSNEQFF	TGCGCCAGCAGTGAGGTCGGGGGTTCAAATGAGCAGTTCTTC
TRBV4-1	.	.	15	TRBJ1-1	CASSQVSGVNTEAFF	TGCGCCAGCAGCCAAGTAAGCGGGGTGAACACTGAAGCTTTCTTT
TRBV6-5	TRBD1	.	11	TRBJ1-1	CASSTGGEAFF	TGTGCCAGCAGCACAGGGGGGGAAGCTTTCTTT
TRBV7-6	.	.	12	TRBJ2-3	CASSVYSDTQYF	TGTGCCAGCAGCGTCTACTCAGATACGCAGTATTTT
TRBV7-8	TRBD2	.	17	TRBJ2-1	CASSYLPPSGGYNEQFF	TGTGCCAGCAGTTACCTACCCCCTAGCGGGGGTTACAATGAGCAGTTCTTC
TRBV10-2	.	.	14	TRBJ2-2	CASSELQGTGELFF	TGCGCCAGCAGTGAGTTACAGGGTACCGGGGAGCTGTTTTTT
TRBV11-3	.	once	15	TRBJ2-7	CASSSEAGTNYEQYF	TGTGCCAGCAGCTCCGAGGCCGGGACAAACTACGAGCAGTACTTC
TRBV7-8	TRBD1	.	14	TRBJ2-7	CASSRTGERYEQYF	TGTGCCAGCAGCCGGACAGGTGAACGCTACGAGCAGTACTTC
TRBV6-1	TRBD2	.	15	TRBJ2-1	CASSEAGGSYNEQFF	TGTGCCAGCAGTGAGGCGGGGGGCTCCTACAATGAGCAGTTCTTC
TRBV7-8	.	.	15	TRBJ1-5	CASSLDRGSNQPQHF	TGTGCCAGCAGCTTAGATAGGGGGAGCAATCAGCCCCAGCATTTT
TRBV7-2	TRBD2	.	13	TRBJ2-1	CASSLTIAGEQFF	TGTGCCAGCAGCTTAACCATAGCGGGTGAGCAGTTCTTC
TRBV2	TRBD2	.	15	TRBJ2-3	CASSATSGAADTQYF	TGTGCCAGCAGCGCGACTAGCGGGGCGGCAGATACGCAGTATTTT
TRBV14	.	.	14	TRBJ1-6	CASSQGTSPAPLHF	TGTGCCAGCAGCCAAGGGACATCTCCGGCGCCCCTCCACTTT
TRBV15	.	.	14	TRBJ2-7	CATSRDRWEYEQYF	TGTGCCACCAGCAGAGATCGGTGGGAGTACGAGCAGTACTTC
TRBV6-6	.	few	14	TRBJ1-1	CASSDWGGNTEAFF	TGTGCCAGCAGCGACTGGGGCGGGAACACTGAAGCTTTCTTT
TRBV29-1	TRBD2	.	14	TRBJ2-5	CSVLPGLGGETQYF	TGCAGCGTTCTCCCGGGACTAGGCGGGGAGACCCAGTACTTC
TRBV5-4	TRBD2	.	15	TRBJ2-1	CASSLRTSGGNEQFF	TGTGCCAGCAGCCTCAGGACTAGCGGGGGGAATGAGCAGTTCTTC
TRBV30	TRBD1	.	13	TRBJ2-7	CAWSVAGGYEQYF	TGTGCCTGGAGTGTAGCAGGGGGCTACGAGCAGTACTTC
TRBV5-4	.	.	13	TRBJ2-1	CASSSKSDNEQFF	TGTGCCAGCAGCTCTAAATCGGACAATGAGCAGTTCTTC
TRBV19	TRBD2	.	16	TRBJ2-1	CASSVPGLAGPNEQFF	TGTGCCAGTAGTGTGCCGGGGCTAGCGGGACCCAATGAGCAGTTCTTC